One sample yielded the 20 T cell receptor beta chains listed below, sequenced in a study of stem cell transplantation in POMP-related autoinflammatory disease. The protocol was immunoSEQ multiplex PCR, while the TCRdb copy is restricted to in-frame clones and leaves out a portion. The data hold approximately 490 clones, with roughly nine tenths observed a single time. The sample was CD4+ follicular helper T cells (Tfh) from PBMCs, taken after stem cell transplantation. The receptor set was obtained from a human patient with POMP-related autoinflammation and immune dysregulation (PRAID). The graft donor may have given rise to some T cells.

V and J are TRBV7-9 and TRBJ1-1; the D gene is possibly TRBD1 (6 bases). The V and J ends lost 2 bases and 3 bases respectively, with 13 bases between them. The CDR3 is made up of 15 amino acids. Per the germline V gene, CDR1 is SEHNR and CDR2 is FQNEAQ (reference sequence). The CDR3 bases are TGTGCCAGCAGCTTAAGGTTGTACAGGGACACTGAAGCTTTCTTT. Its protein is CASSLRLYRDTEAFF.

V and J are TRBV4-2 and TRBJ2-5; D possibly corresponds to TRBD1 (6 bases). Germline V gene data show CDR1 as LGHNA and CDR2 as YNFKEQ. The V end was cut by 6 bases, the J end by 5 bases, with 16 bases between. The CDR3 is 14 residues long. In DNA form, the CDR3 reads TGTGCCAGCAGTTATTCGGACAGTCGGGAGACCCAGTACTTC. Amino acid sequence: CASSYSDSRETQYF.

The genes are TRBV6-2 or TRBV6-3 and TRBJ2-1; a possible D gene is TRBD2 (6 bases). Germline V gene sequence: CDR1 MNHEY, CDR2 SVGEGT. CDR3 length equals 15 residues. Deletions cut 5 bases from V and 5 bases from J, with 16 bases between. The CDR3 here is CASSLTIRTNNEQFF. Written as DNA, the CDR3 is TGTGCCAGCAGTCTAACTATTAGGACTAACAATGAGCAGTTCTTC.

This chain's CDR3 is CASSQDRGGQPQHF. CDR3 sequence (DNA): TGTGCCAGCAGCCAGGACAGGGGTGGTCAGCCCCAGCATTTT. The V call is TRBV3-1 (or the pseudogene TRBV3-2), the J call TRBJ1-5; 9 bases are shared with TRBD1. The V and J ends lost 3 bases and 6 bases, in that order; junction bases with no gene match: 3. CDR3 length equals 14 residues. Germline CDR1 LGHDT, CDR2 YNNKEL (reference sequence).

This sequence joins TRBV27 and TRBJ1-6; no clear D gene. The germline V and J ends were trimmed by 6 bases and 4 bases, with 13 bases remaining between them. Germline V gene lookup returns CDR1 MNHEY and CDR2 SMNVEV (reference sequence). The CDR3 consists of 15 residues. DNA of the CDR3: TGTGCCAGCAGCACCCTCCCTTCGTATAATTCACCCCTCCACTTT. This translates into CASSTLPSYNSPLHF.

This chain joins TRBV28 and TRBJ2-1, with D perhaps matching TRBD1 (5 bases). This CDR3 contains 14 residues. Germline V CDR1 and CDR2: MDHEN, SYDVKM. Trimming removed 5 bases at V and 4 bases at J, with 12 bases between. The CDR3 DNA reads TGTGCCAGCAGTCTTCCGACAGATTACAATGAGCAGTTCTTC. Its protein product is CASSLPTDYNEQFF. Looking up the rest from reference TRBV28 and TRBJ2-1 gives the full variable domain: DVKVTQSSRYLVKRTGEKVFLECVQDMDHENMFWYRQDPGLGLRLIYFSYDVKMKEKGDIPEGYSVSREKKERFSLILESASTNQTSMYLCASSLPTDYNEQFFGPGTRLTVL.

This clone has just one count. The chain links TRBV10-2 to TRBJ2-1; the match to TRBD2 covers 12 bases. This CDR3 is built from 13 residues. Germline loops: CDR1 WSHSY, CDR2 SAAADI. V gave up 11 bases and J gave up 8 bases; unmatched junction bases: 7. The CDR3 sequence is CAVRLAGEDEQFF. CDR3 DNA sequence: TGCGCCGTCCGACTAGCGGGAGAGGATGAGCAGTTCTTC.

This chain uses TRBV6-1 with TRBJ2-6; D is ambiguous. The V gene's germline CDR1 is MNHNS and CDR2 SASEGT. V was cut by 4 bases and J by 4 bases, with 8 bases left in between. CDR3 length: 14 amino acids. The CDR3 DNA reads TGTGCCAGCAGTGGACGGACCGGGGCCAACGTCCTGACTTTC. It yields the protein CASSGRTGANVLTF.

This sequence joins TRBV19 and TRBJ2-4; tentatively, D is TRBD2 (6 bases). Germline assignment: CDR1 LNHDA and CDR2 SQIVND (reference sequence). V dropped 4 bases and J dropped 1 base, with 17 bases sitting between them. The CDR3 consists of 17 residues. The CDR3 loop reads CASSTMVGGWAKNIQYF. CDR3 DNA: TGTGCCAGTAGTACAATGGTCGGGGGTTGGGCCAAAAACATTCAGTACTTC.

This rearrangement joins TRBV15 to TRBJ1-5, with TRBD1 matching over 10 bases. CDR1 and CDR2 (germline): LNHNV, YYDKDF (reference sequence). Trimming at V came to 1 base and at J to 6 bases, leaving 6 bases not matched to a gene. The CDR3 is made up of 16 amino acids. Written as DNA, the CDR3 is TGTGCCACCAGCAGAGGCGGGACAGGGGTACCTCAGCCCCAGCATTTT. Protein product: CATSRGGTGVPQPQHF.

This clone came up a few times. This rearrangement joins TRBV6-5 to TRBJ1-1, with D uncertain. The CDR3 has 15 residues. Germline CDR1 and CDR2: MNHEY and SVGAGI. The V end was cut by 0 bases, the J end by 0 bases, with 8 bases between. This CDR3 reads CASSYSAVMNTEAFF. For the CDR3, the DNA is TGTGCCAGCAGTTACTCCGCGGTCATGAACACTGAAGCTTTCTTT.

This clone has a handful of counts. This rearrangement joins TRBV5-4 to TRBJ2-3; 7 nucleotides align to TRBD2. This CDR3 spans 16 amino acids. The V gene end was trimmed by 4 bases and the J gene end by 4 bases; junction bases not matched to a gene: 12. CDR1 SGHNT and CDR2 YYREEE come from the germline V gene (reference sequence). The CDR3 nucleotides read TGTGCCAGCAGCCCGGGGGAGGGTCATGGTTCAGATACGCAGTATTTT. It translates to CASSPGEGHGSDTQYF. Filled out from reference TRBV5-4 and TRBJ2-3, the complete variable domain reads ETGVTQSPTHLIKTRGQQVTLRCSSQSGHNTVSWYQQALGQGPQFIFQYYREEENGRGNFPPRFSGLQFPNYSSELNVNALELDDSALYLCASSPGEGHGSDTQYFGPGTRLTVL.

The rearrangement uses TRBV19 and TRBJ2-1; TRBD2 matches 8 bases. CDR3 length: 17 residues. V shed 5 bases and J 4 bases; nucleotides not matched to a gene: 13. Germline CDR1 reads LNHDA; CDR2 reads SQIVND (reference sequence). The CDR3 coding sequence is TGTGCCAGTAGTGACCCGGGACTAGAGTCCCCATACAATGAGCAGTTCTTC. Amino acid sequence: CASSDPGLESPYNEQFF.

The gene calls are TRBV5-1 and TRBJ1-3; the D gene is possibly TRBD1 (5 bases). This CDR3 comprises 15 residues. CDR1 is SGHRS, CDR2 YFSETQ, per germline. The V gene lost 0 bases and the J gene lost 0 bases, with 7 bases spanning the gap. CDR3 in DNA: TGCGCCAGCAGCTTGGCGGGGGACTCTGGAAACACCATATATTTT. This codes for CASSLAGDSGNTIYF.

The chain employs TRBV30 and TRBJ1-2, with 9 bases lining up with TRBD1. Per the germline V gene, CDR1 is GTSNPN and CDR2 is SVGIG (reference sequence). V trimming: 3 bases; J trimming: 7 bases; junction bases outside the gene matches: 6. The CDR3 totals 13 residues. The CDR3 sequence is CAWSLGTGLGYTF. As DNA, the CDR3 is TGTGCCTGGAGCCTCGGGACAGGGCTTGGCTACACCTTC.

The chain links TRBV13 to TRBJ2-6, with 9 bases fitting TRBD1. Germline V gene lookup returns CDR1 PRHDT and CDR2 FYEKMQ (reference sequence). There are 15 residues in the CDR3. V shed 6 bases, J shed 4 bases, and the junction held 4 bases outside the gene matches. The CDR3: CASSTGGTGANVLTF. CDR3 nucleotides: TGTGCCAGCAGTACAGGGGGCACGGGGGCCAACGTCCTGACTTTC.

This chain connects TRBV18 to TRBJ1-4; D gene unclear. Germline V gene data show CDR1 as KGHSH and CDR2 as LQKENI. V was cut by 3 bases and J by 3 bases, with 11 bases left in between. CDR3 length: 15 residues. CDR3 in amino acids: CASSPRTESNEKLFF. In DNA form, the CDR3 reads TGTGCCAGCTCACCCCGGACGGAATCTAATGAAAAACTGTTTTTT. Supplemented by reference TRBV18 and TRBJ1-4, the full variable domain reads NAGVMQNPRHLVRRRGQEARLRCSPMKGHSHVYWYRQLPEEGLKFMVYLQKENIIDESGMPKERFSAEFPKEGPSILRIQQVVRGDSAAYFCASSPRTESNEKLFFGSGTQLSVL.

The gene calls are TRBV6-5 and TRBJ2-7; D call uncertain. The CDR3 consists of 12 residues. V gave up 5 bases and J gave up 2 bases, with 7 bases separating them. Germline CDR1 MNHEY, CDR2 SVGAGI. DNA for the CDR3: TGTGCCAGCAGTCACACCACCTACGAGCAGTACTTC. It encodes CASSHTTYEQYF.

The CDR3 loop is CASSQDSGTNFGGGSPQHF. For the CDR3, the DNA is TGCGCCAGCAGCCAAGATAGCGGGACGAATTTTGGGGGGGGATCGCCCCAGCATTTT. J is TRBJ1-5 and V is TRBV4-1; possible D gene TRBD1, 5 bases. V lost 0 bases to trimming and J lost 9 bases, with 27 bases between them. CDR1 is MGHRA, CDR2 YSYEKL, per germline. This CDR3 is 19 amino acids long.

The chain joins TRBV6-6 to TRBJ2-1, with D unclear. Germline-derived CDR1 and CDR2 are MNHNY and SVGAGI (reference sequence). This CDR3 is built from 16 residues. The V gene lost 0 bases and the J gene lost 4 bases, with 13 bases spanning the gap. DNA for the CDR3: TGTGCCAGCAGTTACTCCGCAAGCAGGCTTTACAATGAGCAGTTCTTC. Its translation: CASSYSASRLYNEQFF.